A single sample gave rise to the 20 T cell receptor beta chains below, sequenced in a study of T cell responses to AZD1222 COVID-19 vaccine. Here immunoSEQ multiplex PCR was the method, and the copy in TCRdb shows in-frame clones only, minus some. The sample holds 110,000 to 150,000 clones, around 90% seen once. Specimen: peripheral blood, collected on day 0 of AZD1222 vaccination. These receptors originate from an adult in good health.

The chain joins TRBV18 to TRBJ2-3; possible D gene TRBD1, 6 bases. The CDR3 extends over 15 amino acids. From germline, CDR1 is KGHSH and CDR2 LQKENI. Trimming removed 4 bases from V and 1 base from J, with 12 bases in between. This chain's CDR3 is CASSLNPGGTDTQYF. In DNA form, the CDR3 reads TGTGCCAGCTCACTCAACCCAGGGGGCACAGATACGCAGTATTTT.

The chain joins TRBV29-1 to TRBJ1-5, with 9 positions matching TRBD1. The V gene end was trimmed by 4 bases and the J gene end by 3 bases; junction bases not matched to a gene: 4. Germline loops: CDR1 SQVTM, CDR2 ANQGSEA. CDR3 size: 14 residues. This CDR3 reads CSVAGQGYNQPQHF. The CDR3 DNA reads as TGCAGCGTTGCGGGACAGGGTTACAATCAGCCCCAGCATTTT.

V is TRBV7-3 and J is TRBJ2-1, with 14 bases fitting TRBD2. The J segment lost 7 bases and the V segment lost 5 bases, leaving 4 bases of the junction unmatched. The CDR3 has 15 amino acids. Germline V gene sequence: CDR1 SGHTA, CDR2 FQGTGA. The CDR3 sequence: CASSRTSGGQNEQFF. CDR3 sequence (DNA): TGTGCCAGCAGCCGGACTAGCGGGGGGCAAAATGAGCAGTTCTTC.

Only one count was recorded for this clone. The chain links TRBV28 to TRBJ2-7; TRBD2 aligns across 9 bases. The junction had 5 bases not matched to a gene; V was cut back by 3 bases and J by 2 bases. CDR1 is MDHEN, CDR2 SYDVKM, per germline. The CDR3 spans 15 residues. CDR3 residues: CASSLGLAGPYEQYF. CDR3 coding DNA: TGTGCCAGCAGTTTGGGGCTAGCGGGACCCTACGAGCAGTACTTC.

The J gene is TRBJ2-1, the V gene TRBV12-3 or TRBV12-4, with a weak D call TRBD1 (5 bases). Trimming stripped 7 bases from V and 13 bases from J, with 17 bases between. The CDR3 extends over 12 amino acids. As DNA, the CDR3 is TGTGCCAGCACTTTCAACCAGGGCCTCCAGTTCTTC. It specifies CASTFNQGLQFF.

The chain recombines TRBV6-1 with TRBJ1-3, with no clear D. Germline V gene sequence: CDR1 MNHNS, CDR2 SASEGT. V gave up 2 bases and J gave up 2 bases, with 7 bases separating them. This CDR3 spans 14 amino acids. The CDR3 DNA reads as TGTGCCAGCAGTGAACTAGGGCCTGGAAACACCATATATTTT. Translating gives CASSELGPGNTIYF.

J is TRBJ2-3 and V is TRBV29-1; D call uncertain. There are 11 residues in the CDR3. Germline V gives CDR1 SQVTM, CDR2 ANQGSEA. V shed 7 bases and J shed 0 bases, with 5 bases lying between them. CDR3 sequence reads: CSGSSTDTQYF. CDR3 DNA sequence: TGCAGCGGCTCAAGCACAGATACGCAGTATTTT.

The gene calls are TRBV18 and TRBJ2-7; D might be TRBD1 or TRBD2, each matching 5 bases. The germline V and J ends were trimmed by 3 bases and 5 bases, with 11 bases remaining between them. The CDR3 runs to 13 residues. Germline lookup yields CDR1 KGHSH and CDR2 LQKENI. The CDR3, as DNA: TGTGCCAGCTCACCTACCGGGACCGACGAGCAGTACTTC. As protein: CASSPTGTDEQYF.

The table lists this clone with a count of one. V and J are TRBV19 and TRBJ1-1, with D perhaps matching TRBD1 (5 bases). This CDR3 has 15 residues. Germline values: CDR1 LNHDA, CDR2 SQIVND (reference sequence). V lost 10 bases and J 1 base, leaving 19 bases between the germline ends. The CDR3 nucleotides read TGTGCCACTCTCCCCAGGGCAGACCGGAACACTGAAGCTTTCTTT. Protein product: CATLPRADRNTEAFF.

The V call is TRBV4-3, the J call TRBJ1-6; perhaps TRBD1 as D (5 bases). The V gene lost 6 bases and the J gene lost 0 bases, with 12 bases spanning the gap. The germline CDR1 and CDR2 sequences are LGHNA and YSLEER. The CDR3 extends over 16 amino acids. The CDR3 loop is CASSRGSSSYNSPLHF. The DNA of the CDR3 is TGCGCCAGCAGTCGGGGCTCTAGCTCCTATAATTCACCCCTCCACTTT.

The chain links TRBV12-3 or TRBV12-4 to TRBJ1-2; the D is unclear. Trimming removed 3 bases at V and 8 bases at J, with 10 bases between. CDR3 length: 12 residues. The DNA for the CDR3 is TGTGCCAGCAGTTTTGGACCGCAGGGCTACACCTTC. Translation gives CASSFGPQGYTF.

In this sample, this clone turned up once. The chain combines TRBV6-5 with TRBJ1-2; 7 positions agree with TRBD1. V dropped 5 bases and J dropped 9; count of bases not matched to a gene: 6. The CDR3 consists of 12 residues. From germline, CDR1 is MNHEY and CDR2 SVGAGI. CDR3 sequence (DNA): TGTGCCAGCAGTAGGACAGGCAGGAGCTACACCTTC. Amino acids: CASSRTGRSYTF.

The rearrangement joins TRBV24-1 to TRBJ1-5; TRBD1 is a possible D gene (6 bases). Trimming shortened V by 4 bases and J by 3 bases, and 15 bases separated the two germline ends. Germline CDR1 KGHDR, CDR2 SFDVKD. This CDR3 has 16 amino acids. The CDR3 DNA reads as TGTGCCACCAGTGACCCACAGGGAGGGATCAATCAGCCCCAGCATTTT. Protein: CATSDPQGGINQPQHF.

To note about this clone: At one boundary the junction diverges from the germline segment, which might be a read error. The V gene is TRBV18, the J gene TRBJ1-5; TRBD1 matches 7 bases. The CDR3 is made up of 13 amino acids. Looked up from germline, CDR1 is KGHSH and CDR2 is LQKENI. CDR3 amino acids: CASTPGQNQPQHF. The CDR3 DNA follows: TGTGCCAGCACACCGGGACAGAATCAGCCCCAGCATTTT.

V is TRBV7-6 and J is TRBJ2-2; 14 bases map to TRBD2. The CDR3 runs 18 residues. Germline CDR1 reads SGHVS; CDR2 reads FNYEAQ. J was trimmed by 0 bases and V by 5 bases; bases with no gene match: 5. The CDR3 is CASSQGLAGAANTGELFF. For the CDR3, the DNA is TGTGCCAGCAGCCAGGGACTAGCGGGGGCGGCGAACACCGGGGAGCTGTTTTTT.

V usage is TRBV28 and J usage is TRBJ2-7; D might be TRBD1 (5 bases). Germline CDR1 and CDR2: MDHEN and SYDVKM. This CDR3 region has 13 residues. The V end was cut by 5 bases, the J end by 4 bases, with 12 bases between. The CDR3 here is CASSPRQRYEQYF. CDR3 DNA sequence: TGTGCCAGCAGTCCACGACAGAGGTACGAGCAGTACTTC.

J is TRBJ2-3 and V is TRBV27, with 12 nucleotides matching TRBD2. V dropped 2 bases and J dropped 6; count of bases not matched to a gene: 3. The germline CDR1 and CDR2 sequences are MNHEY and SMNVEV (reference sequence). CDR3 length equals 15 residues. The CDR3 bases are TGTGCCAGCAGTTTACTAGGACTAGCGGGGGATACGCAGTATTTT. It yields the protein CASSLLGLAGDTQYF.

V gene TRBV27 combines with J gene TRBJ1-1; D is unclear. The CDR3 has 13 amino acids. Trimming pared 2 bases from V and 1 base from J, leaving 5 bases between. Germline V gene sequence: CDR1 MNHEY, CDR2 SMNVEV (reference sequence). The CDR3 loop is CASSLRQNTEAFF. The CDR3 DNA is TGTGCCAGCAGTTTACGGCAGAACACTGAAGCTTTCTTT.

The rearrangement uses TRBV9 and TRBJ2-3, with D perhaps TRBD1 or TRBD2 (5 bases each). The CDR3 covers 16 residues. Germline CDR1 SGDLS, CDR2 YYNGEE. V lost 0 bases, J lost 2 bases, and 13 bases lay in between. In DNA form, the CDR3 reads TGTGCCAGCAGCGTAGGGGACCTCGAAGACACAGATACGCAGTATTTT. Protein product: CASSVGDLEDTDTQYF.

The table lists this clone with a few counts. This chain links TRBV9 with TRBJ1-6; D perhaps matches TRBD1 (5 bases). This CDR3 is built from 15 residues. V lost 0 bases and J 9 bases, leaving 13 bases between the germline ends. Germline V CDR1 and CDR2: SGDLS, YYNGEE. The CDR3 region is CASSVGWQGGSPLHF. Here the CDR3 DNA reads TGTGCCAGCAGCGTAGGGTGGCAGGGAGGTTCACCCCTCCACTTT.